This is a list of T cell receptor beta chains from one sample in a study of cytomegalovirus exposure and HLA in healthy donors. Only in-frame clones appear in the TCRdb table, and some are missing; sequencing was by immunoSEQ multiplex PCR. The profile covers about 160,000 clones, with 82% appearing a single time and 0.95% to 1% taken by the ten largest. Sequenced input: PBMCs. The receptor set was obtained from a girl aged 2 to 10 in good health and CMV-seropositive. CDR3s include the opening cysteine and the closing phenylalanine or tryptophan. The D gene is left open where the match is weak. Where a row states a size, it is once, few, many or the class of an expanded clone; other rows omit it.

J gene	clone size	V gene	D gene	CDR3 DNA	CDR3 protein
TRBJ1-3	NA	TRBV19	TRBD1	TGTGCCAGTAGTGTCCGGGACAGGGCCCAGGACACCATATATTTT	CASSVRDRAQDTIYF
TRBJ2-3	NA	TRBV7-2	TRBD2	TGTGCCAGCAGCCCTACTGGACTAGCGCTTCGCACAGATACGCAGTATTTT	CASSPTGLALRTDTQYF
TRBJ2-7	once	TRBV27	TRBD1	TGTGCCAGCAGCCTGTCCGGGACAGTTGCCTACGAGCAGTACTTC	CASSLSGTVAYEQYF
TRBJ2-3	once	TRBV5-8	NA	TGTGCCAGCAGCTTCAGTCCAGGGGTAGATACGCAGTATTTT	CASSFSPGVDTQYF
TRBJ2-1	NA	TRBV7-8	NA	TGTGCCAGCAGCTTAGGTCTAGAGGGTGAGCAGTTCTTC	CASSLGLEGEQFF
TRBJ2-3	once	TRBV18	TRBD2	TGTGCCAGCTCACCACCAAGGACTAGCGAATCCAATACGCAGTATTTT	CASSPPRTSESNTQYF
TRBJ1-1	NA	TRBV11-2	NA	TGTGCCAGCAGCTTAGTCTTAGACACTGAAGCTTTCTTT	CASSLVLDTEAFF
TRBJ1-5	NA	TRBV5-1	TRBD1	TGCGCCAGCAGCTTGGCCGGACAGGGGCATCAGCCCCAGCATTTT	CASSLAGQGHQPQHF
TRBJ2-6	NA	TRBV30	NA	TGTGCCGGTCCAGGCTCTGGGGCCAACGTCCTGACTTTC	CAGPGSGANVLTF
TRBJ2-7	NA	TRBV6-1	NA	TGTGCCAGCAGTGGAACAACCCAGTACGAGCAGTACTTC	CASSGTTQYEQYF
TRBJ2-2	NA	TRBV7-2	TRBD2	TGTGCCAGCAGCTTAGCGGCGGGAGGGGTTGGCGGGGAGCTGTTTTTT	CASSLAAGGVGGELFF
TRBJ1-2	NA	TRBV2	NA	TGTGCCAGCAGTGAATATGGGGCCCTGAACTATGGCTACACCTTC	CASSEYGALNYGYTF
TRBJ2-7	NA	TRBV4-2	NA	TGTGCCAGCAGCCAAGATTTGAGCTGGAACAGGGAGAACTACGAGCAGTACTTC	CASSQDLSWNRENYEQYF
TRBJ2-1	NA	TRBV9	NA	TGTGCCAGCAGCTCTAGCGTATACAATGAGCAGTTCTTC	CASSSSVYNEQFF
TRBJ1-5	NA	TRBV28	NA	TGTGCCAGCAGTTCCGGACTGGGTATAAGCAATCAGCCCCAGCATTTT	CASSSGLGISNQPQHF
TRBJ2-1	NA	TRBV4-1	TRBD2	TGCGCCAGCACGGACCTTGGGAGGGCGGGAGGTGGCAAAGGTGAGCAGTTCTTC	CASTDLGRAGGGKGEQFF
TRBJ2-7	NA	TRBV5-8	NA	TGTGCCAGCAGCGGAGGATTAAACGAGCAGTACTTC	CASSGGLNEQYF
TRBJ2-5	NA	TRBV5-4	NA	TGTGCCAGCAGCTTGGAGTCGGAAGAGACCCAGTACTTC	CASSLESEETQYF
TRBJ2-5	NA	TRBV18	TRBD1	TGTGCCAGCTCACCGAGGGGGCGGGCAGAGACCCAGTACTTC	CASSPRGRAETQYF